This T cell receptor beta chain was captured by sequencing in a study of cytomegalovirus exposure and HLA in healthy donors. Study information: An early data release held 70 million to 90 million unique TCRs from HLA-typed donors. Overall study findings and caveats: From TCR beta sequences, most subjects' HLA-A and HLA-B alleles were reportedly predicted accurately.

PCR used 60 Vbeta primers and 13 Jbeta primers. Original methodology: Approximately 9.9 million of about 80 million unique TCR beta chains were shared, per a later count. The repertoire was sequenced with immunoSEQ multiplex PCR; TCRdb's copy has only in-frame clones and lacks some. V, J and clone size are taken as reported in that table, and D and trimming were inferred from the DNA itself. The data hold 150,000 to 200,000 clones, with 68% observed a single time. As regards this clone: As yet, its antigen is unknown.

This clonotype originated in a man between 50 and 59 years old in good health and CMV-seronegative. The specimen was PBMCs.

The CDR3 here is CASSWQGSIQPQHF. The CDR3, as DNA: TGTGCCAGCAGCTGGCAGGGTAGCATCCAGCCCCAGCATTTT. The chain is built from TRBV5-8 and TRBJ1-5; D perhaps matches TRBD1 (5 bases). Germline V gives CDR1 SGHTS, CDR2 YDEGEE. V dropped 3 bases and J dropped 7 bases, with 14 bases sitting between them. This CDR3 is 14 amino acids long. The whole variable domain, filled in from reference TRBV5-8 and TRBJ1-5, reads EAGVTQSPTHLIKTRGQQATLRCSPISGHTSVYWYQQALGLGLQFLLWYDEGEERNRGNFPPRFSGRQFPNYSSELNVNALELEDSALYLCASSWQGSIQPQHFGDGTRLSIL.